The sequence of this TCR beta chain was determined in a study of blood T cell repertoires in COVID-19. Across the whole study: There were acute and convalescent COVID-19 samples, and they came from the United States, Italy and Spain. T cells, B-cell-depleted T cells, or PBMCs provided the cDNA or gDNA that served as material.

There are 21 residues in the CDR3. Germline CDR1 SGHDN, CDR2 FVKESK. J lost 5 bases, V lost 3 bases, and 22 bases had no gene match. Participants were placed into cohorts based on the clinical history they reported. Methods used by the authors: Researchers report that nucleated cell counts were estimated from reference gene primer amplification. The data were produced by immunoSEQ multiplex PCR, yet TCRdb's version contains in-frame clones alone and is incomplete. For V, J and clone size, that table is used; D and trimming come from the DNA. The profile shows about 200,000 clones, about 86% of them singletons.

V is TRBV14 and J is TRBJ2-1; 10 nucleotides line up with TRBD2. The receptor was derived from a woman in her thirties or forties with acute COVID-19. Sequences were obtained from PBMCs or T cells enriched from blood (not recorded which). The CDR3 region has the DNA TGTGCCAGCAGCCAGCTCCAGGTTTGGGGAGCGGGAGGGCCTATCGACAATGAGCAGTTCTTC. Protein sequence: CASSQLQVWGAGGPIDNEQFF.